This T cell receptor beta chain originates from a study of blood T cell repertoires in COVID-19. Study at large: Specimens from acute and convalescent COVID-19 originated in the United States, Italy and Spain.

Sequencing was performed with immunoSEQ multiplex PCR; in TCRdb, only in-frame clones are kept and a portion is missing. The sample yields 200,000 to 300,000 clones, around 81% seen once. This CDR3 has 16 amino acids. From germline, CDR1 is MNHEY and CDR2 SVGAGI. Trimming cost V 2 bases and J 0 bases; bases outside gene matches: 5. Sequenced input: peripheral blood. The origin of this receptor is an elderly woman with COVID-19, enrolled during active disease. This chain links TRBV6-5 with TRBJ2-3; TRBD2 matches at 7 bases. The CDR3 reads CASSYGQRGSTDTQYF. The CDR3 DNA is TGTGCCAGCAGTTACGGTCAGCGGGGAAGCACAGATACGCAGTATTTT.